The 31 T cell receptor beta chains below come from one sample, sequenced in a study of long-term antiretroviral therapy in people with HIV. The immunoSEQ assay was v3.0, run at survey level. Method: immunoSEQ multiplex PCR; TCRdb's copy keeps in-frame clones and lacks some. The sample records 15,000 to 20,000 clones, roughly four fifths being singletons. The source was unsorted PBMCs, collected 0.3 years before starting antiretroviral therapy. Receptors were obtained from a man aged 50 to 59 with HIV.

The chain carries TRBV28 and TRBJ1-1; D perhaps matches TRBD1 (6 bases). The V end lost 6 bases, the J end lost 4 bases, and 12 bases lay between the germline ends. This CDR3 is built from 13 residues. Germline assignment: CDR1 MDHEN and CDR2 SYDVKM. Written as DNA, the CDR3 is TGTGCCAGCAGAAGCAGGGGATCCACTGAAGCTTTCTTT. Residues: CASRSRGSTEAFF.

This chain uses TRBV4-2 with TRBJ2-2, with a possible D match to TRBD2 (5 bases). This CDR3 spans 17 amino acids. Looked up from germline, CDR1 is LGHNA and CDR2 is YNFKEQ. Deletions cut 4 bases from V and 0 bases from J, with 15 bases between. This CDR3 reads CASSPSPAAANTGELFF. CDR3 DNA: TGTGCCAGCAGCCCCTCCCCAGCGGCTGCGAACACCGGGGAGCTGTTTTTT.

CDR3 sequence (DNA): TGCGCCAGCGAGACTAGCGGGAGTACTGAGCAGTTCTTC. Protein sequence: CASETSGSTEQFF. The chain couples TRBV23-1 to TRBJ2-1; TRBD2 matches at 12 bases. TRBV23-1 is sorted into the ORF group, with uncertain function. V was clipped by 8 bases and J by 9 bases; unmatched bases: 5. This CDR3 has 13 amino acids.

The chain is built from TRBV27 and TRBJ1-2; D is unclear. The CDR3 consists of 13 residues. Germline assignment: CDR1 MNHEY and CDR2 SMNVEV (reference sequence). Trimming removed 5 bases from V and 2 bases from J, with 9 bases in between. The CDR3 DNA reads TGTGCCAGCAGTCCTCACAGAAACTATGGCTACACCTTC. Protein sequence: CASSPHRNYGYTF.

This clone came up once. Written as DNA, the CDR3 is TGTGCCAGCAGTGGGAGACGGTCGGGTGAAAAACTGTTTTTT. Translating it yields CASSGRRSGEKLFF. This sequence joins TRBV28 and TRBJ1-4; D gene uncertain. This CDR3 comprises 14 residues. Trimming removed 5 bases from V and 7 bases from J, with 14 bases in between. CDR1 and CDR2 (germline): MDHEN, SYDVKM.

This chain connects TRBV7-9 to TRBJ1-2; D possibly corresponds to TRBD1 (5 bases). Germline assignment: CDR1 SEHNR and CDR2 FQNEAQ (reference sequence). The CDR3 has 14 residues. V was cut by 5 bases and J by 6 bases, with 16 bases left in between. CDR3 nucleotides: TGTGCCAGCAGCCCGACAAGCAGGGCTGATGGCTACACCTTC. It encodes CASSPTSRADGYTF.

The genes are TRBV5-1 and TRBJ1-1; no clear D. The CDR3 extends over 13 amino acids. CDR1 SGHRS and CDR2 YFSETQ come from the germline V gene. Trimming took 0 bases from V and 5 from J, leaving 8 bases between them. The CDR3 spells CASSLVGRTEAFF. CDR3 nucleotides: TGCGCCAGCAGCTTGGTGGGGAGGACTGAAGCTTTCTTT.

This clone was observed a single time. The chain uses TRBV28 and TRBJ2-3; 7 bases line up with TRBD2. CDR1 is MDHEN, CDR2 SYDVKM, per germline. V was pared by 3 bases and J by 10 bases, with 7 bases of the junction left unmatched. The CDR3 covers 13 residues. The CDR3 nucleotides are TGTGCCAGCAGTTTCCGGGGACTAATCGCGCAGTATTTT. Protein sequence: CASSFRGLIAQYF.

This sequence joins TRBV19 and TRBJ1-3; no clear D gene. CDR1 and CDR2 from the germline V gene are LNHDA and SQIVND (reference sequence). V dropped 5 bases and J dropped 0 bases, with 14 bases sitting between them. The CDR3 is 16 residues long. The CDR3 loop reads CASSPRGARSGNTIYF. CDR3 bases: TGTGCCAGTAGTCCCCGGGGAGCTCGCTCTGGAAACACCATATATTTT.

The chain links TRBV7-9 to TRBJ2-1; D ambiguous. This CDR3 spans 12 amino acids. V was cut by 3 bases and J by 7 bases, with 7 bases left in between. CDR1 SEHNR and CDR2 FQNEAQ come from the germline V gene (reference sequence). CDR3 region: CASSLKANEQFF. As DNA, the CDR3 is TGTGCCAGCAGCTTGAAGGCGAATGAGCAGTTCTTC.

This chain links TRBV10-3 with TRBJ2-4; maybe TRBD1 (5 bases). This CDR3 region has 16 residues. Germline V gene lookup returns CDR1 ENHRY and CDR2 SYGVKD. V was trimmed by 5 bases and J by 0 bases, leaving 14 bases between them. CDR3 coding DNA: TGTGCCATCAGTAGCAGGGCCACCCTAGCCAAAAACATTCAGTACTTC. This encodes CAISSRATLAKNIQYF.

The rearrangement uses TRBV7-3 and TRBJ2-3; D gene ambiguous. V was shortened by 0 bases and J by 1 base, with 8 bases between the two germline ends. The germline V gene encodes CDR1 SGHTA and CDR2 FQGTGA. This CDR3 is built from 15 residues. CDR3 sequence (DNA): TGTGCCAGCAGCTTAACGGGCCGGCGCACAGATACGCAGTATTTT. It yields the protein CASSLTGRRTDTQYF.

The chain carries TRBV9 and TRBJ2-7; D call uncertain. This CDR3 is built from 13 residues. Trimming removed 0 bases from V and 6 bases from J, with 10 bases in between. The V gene's germline CDR1 is SGDLS and CDR2 YYNGEE. The CDR3 DNA follows: TGTGCCAGCAGCGTAGGGGCCCAAGGCGAGCAGTACTTC. Translated: CASSVGAQGEQYF.

This clone has only one observation. The chain uses TRBV20-1 and TRBJ2-7; D call uncertain. V was shortened by 5 bases and J by 3 bases, with 8 bases between the two germline ends. The CDR3 runs 11 residues. Germline V gives CDR1 DFQATT, CDR2 SNEGSKA (reference sequence). The CDR3 region is CSAVRIYEQYF. The DNA for the CDR3 is TGCAGTGCTGTCCGAATCTACGAGCAGTACTTC.

In this sample, this clone turned up a few times. The chain uses TRBV29-1 and TRBJ1-2; TRBD1 aligns across 9 bases. The V gene's germline CDR1 is SQVTM and CDR2 ANQGSEA. The CDR3 length is 15 residues. V lost 6 bases and J lost 8; bases outside the gene matches: 16. The CDR3 spells CSVATLGQGMDGYTF. The CDR3 coding sequence is TGCAGCGTCGCCACCTTGGGACAGGGAATGGACGGCTACACCTTC.

The chain combines TRBV29-1 with TRBJ1-5, with 9 bases lining up with TRBD1. Germline V CDR1 and CDR2: SQVTM, ANQGSEA. V gave up 5 bases and J gave up 3 bases; unmatched junction bases: 5. The CDR3 consists of 14 residues. This CDR3 reads CSVSTGGLNQPQHF. CDR3 DNA sequence: TGCAGCGTTTCGACAGGGGGGCTCAATCAGCCCCAGCATTTT.

The chain carries TRBV7-6 and TRBJ2-7; D perhaps matches TRBD2 (5 bases). Trimming took off 4 bases at V and 0 bases at J, with 16 bases between the two ends. This CDR3 spans 16 amino acids. Germline V gene lookup returns CDR1 SGHVS and CDR2 FNYEAQ. In nucleotides, the CDR3 is TGTGCCAGCAGCTGGACTTCCGGGGAAGACTCCTACGAGCAGTACTTC. This translates into CASSWTSGEDSYEQYF.

The V and J genes are TRBV28 and TRBJ2-1; D may match TRBD1 or TRBD2 (5 bases each). Deletions cut 4 bases from V and 0 bases from J, with 13 bases between. This CDR3 is built from 16 residues. The V gene's germline CDR1 is MDHEN and CDR2 SYDVKM. CDR3 residues: CASSSIEGHSYNEQFF. CDR3 sequence (DNA): TGTGCCAGCAGTTCTATAGAGGGGCACTCCTACAATGAGCAGTTCTTC.

V usage is TRBV7-9 and J usage is TRBJ2-1, with 7 positions matching TRBD2. With V trimmed by 1 base and J by 4 bases, 4 bases remained unmatched. Per the germline V gene, CDR1 is SEHNR and CDR2 is FQNEAQ (reference sequence). This CDR3 is 15 amino acids long. The CDR3 DNA follows: TGTGCCAGCAGCTTAGGACTAGCTCTTTACAATGAGCAGTTCTTC. Protein: CASSLGLALYNEQFF. Together with reference TRBV7-9 and TRBJ2-1, the CDR3 gives the full variable domain: DTGVSQNPRHKITKRGQNVTFRCDPISEHNRLYWYRQTLGQGPEFLTYFQNEAQLEKSRLLSDRFSAERPKGSFSTLEIQRTEQGDSAMYLCASSLGLALYNEQFFGPGTRLTVL.

In its sample, this clone was seen once. V gene TRBV5-5 combines with J gene TRBJ2-7, with 8 bases lining up with TRBD1. This CDR3 has 12 residues. The germline gives CDR1 SGHKS, CDR2 YYEKEE (reference sequence). The ends lost 4 bases at V and 6 bases at J; junction bases unmatched: 3. Here the CDR3 reads CASSPTGVEQYF. The CDR3 region has the DNA TGTGCCAGCAGCCCGACAGGGGTCGAGCAGTACTTC.

This chain uses TRBV30 with TRBJ2-7; 13 bases match TRBD2. CDR3 length equals 16 residues. The germline V gene encodes CDR1 GTSNPN and CDR2 SVGIG (reference sequence). V was clipped by 3 bases and J by 3 bases; unmatched bases: 8. The CDR3 nucleotides are TGTGCCTGGAGCCGTACTAGCGGGAGGGCCGGCTACGAGCAGTACTTC. This codes for CAWSRTSGRAGYEQYF.

The chain carries TRBV19 and TRBJ2-7, with TRBD1 identical over 8 bases. Looked up from germline, CDR1 is LNHDA and CDR2 is SQIVND (reference sequence). Losses at the gene ends were 3 bases for V and 9 bases for J; bases not matched to a gene: 10. This CDR3 region has 14 residues. The CDR3 nucleotides read TGTGCCAGTAGTATCCGGGACAGGTCCAGAGGGCAGTACTTC. Its translation is CASSIRDRSRGQYF.

The rearrangement uses TRBV5-1 and TRBJ2-5; TRBD1 aligns across 9 bases. Germline assignment: CDR1 SGHRS and CDR2 YFSETQ. The V and J ends lost 0 bases and 5 bases, in that order; junction bases with no gene match: 5. There are 15 residues in the CDR3. The CDR3: CASSLAQGAGETQYF. The CDR3 nucleotides read TGCGCCAGCAGCTTGGCACAGGGGGCAGGCGAGACCCAGTACTTC.

J is TRBJ1-5 and V is TRBV5-5, with D possibly matching TRBD1 (6 bases). This CDR3 has 14 amino acids. V was pared by 2 bases and J by 7 bases, with 13 bases between. CDR1 is SGHKS, CDR2 YYEKEE, per germline (reference sequence). The CDR3 sequence: CASSFAQGGQPQHF. The CDR3 nucleotides are TGTGCCAGCAGCTTCGCACAGGGCGGCCAGCCCCAGCATTTT.

The V call is TRBV5-5, the J call TRBJ2-5; D uncertain. Trimming left V 4 bases short and J 5 bases short, with 15 bases between. In germline, CDR1 is SGHKS, CDR2 YYEKEE (reference sequence). The CDR3 sequence is 14 residues long. In nucleotides, the CDR3 is TGTGCCAGCAGCCCCCGGGCCGGAAGGGAGACCCAGTACTTC. It encodes CASSPRAGRETQYF.

This clone was recorded a few times. CDR3: CASSLVGQPTTGASTF. Here the CDR3 DNA reads TGTGCCAGCAGCTTAGTTGGGCAGCCGACAACTGGAGCCAGCACCTTC. This rearrangement joins TRBV11-1 to TRBJ1-2; D call uncertain. The CDR3 has 16 amino acids. Germline CDR1 and CDR2: SGHAT and FQDESV (reference sequence). V lost 1 base, J lost 13 bases, and 25 bases lay in between.

The chain links TRBV5-1 to TRBJ1-1; D is perhaps TRBD1 (5 bases). The CDR3 contains 14 residues. V dropped 5 bases and J dropped 0 bases, with 11 bases sitting between them. Germline assignment: CDR1 SGHRS and CDR2 YFSETQ. For the CDR3, the DNA is TGCGCCAGCAGTTACGGGACTGTGAACACTGAAGCTTTCTTT. Its translation: CASSYGTVNTEAFF. The full variable domain, completed using reference TRBV5-1 and TRBJ1-1, is KAGVTQTPRYLIKTRGQQVTLSCSPISGHRSVSWYQQTPGQGLQFLFEYFSETQRNKGNFPGRFSGRQFSNSRSEMNVSTLELGDSALYLCASSYGTVNTEAFFGQGTRLTVV.

The V gene is TRBV5-4, the J gene TRBJ1-6; 7 positions agree with TRBD1. CDR1 SGHNT and CDR2 YYREEE come from the germline V gene (reference sequence). After removal of 1 base from V and 5 bases from J, the junction contained 3 bases not matched to a gene. The CDR3 length is 15 residues. The CDR3 DNA is TGTGCCAGCAGCTTGTTCGACAGGGATAATTCACCCCTCCACTTT. This codes for CASSLFDRDNSPLHF. The whole variable domain, filled in from reference TRBV5-4 and TRBJ1-6, reads ETGVTQSPTHLIKTRGQQVTLRCSSQSGHNTVSWYQQALGQGPQFIFQYYREEENGRGNFPPRFSGLQFPNYSSELNVNALELDDSALYLCASSLFDRDNSPLHFGNGTRLTVT.

The rearrangement joins TRBV9 to TRBJ2-2, with D unresolved. The CDR3 contains 12 residues. With 0 bases removed from V and 7 bases from J, the gap between germline ends came to 4 bases. Germline V gene data show CDR1 as SGDLS and CDR2 as YYNGEE. CDR3 in amino acids: CASSVANGELFF. The CDR3, as DNA: TGTGCCAGCAGCGTAGCCAACGGGGAGCTGTTTTTT.

The rearrangement joins TRBV11-2 to TRBJ1-6, with 9 nucleotides matching TRBD1. From germline, CDR1 is SGHAT and CDR2 FQNNGV. The length of the CDR3 is 14 residues. The V segment lost 5 bases and the J segment 14 bases; nucleotides outside the gene matches: 10. The DNA for the CDR3 is TGTGCCAGCAGCCCCGGGACAGGGTCTCGGGCCCTCCACTTT. Amino acid sequence: CASSPGTGSRALHF. Looking up the rest from reference TRBV11-2 and TRBJ1-6 gives the full variable domain: EAGVAQSPRYKIIEKRQSVAFWCNPISGHATLYWYQQILGQGPKLLIQFQNNGVVDDSQLPKDRFSAERLKGVDSTLKIQPAKLEDSAVYLCASSPGTGSRALHFGNGTRLTVT.

The chain uses TRBV27 and TRBJ2-1, with 9 bases identical to TRBD1. This CDR3 spans 14 amino acids. V dropped 7 bases and J dropped 6; count of bases not matched to a gene: 7. Per germline, CDR1 MNHEY and CDR2 SMNVEV (reference sequence). CDR3 coding DNA: TGTGCCAGCACTCTACAGGGGGCTAGCAATGAGCAGTTCTTC. Protein: CASTLQGASNEQFF.